The present T cell receptor beta chain was sequenced within a study of blood T cells in healthy people across ages. Points from the study as a whole: A strong correlation between TCR beta diversity and naive T cell percentage was seen. In long-lived donors, naive CD4+ cell counts and diversity exceeded those of aged donors.

The donors, all healthy, were Caucasians living in Russia, aged about 6 to 90. V was shortened by 1 base and J by 4 bases, with 7 bases between the two germline ends. This CDR3 contains 13 residues. Germline CDR1 and CDR2: SNHLY and FYNNEI. For the second PCR, which ran for roughly 7 to 11 cycles, a sample-barcoded 5' primer and a J-beta primer mix were used. Paired-end reads containing CDR3 totaled no fewer than 2.5 million for each sample. TCRdb recomputed calls from the 5' RACE reads with MiXCR, one row per CDR3 protein. The sample lists 1.5 million to 2 million distinct CDR3 sequences, 28% occurring once. This clonotype occurred a few times. The antigen is unknown.

Sample: blood. The TCR comes from a young woman in good health. V is TRBV2 and J is TRBJ2-5; D not resolved. CDR3 loop: CASSEEAAETQYF. In nucleotides, the CDR3 is TGTGCCAGCAGTGAAGAGGCAGCAGAGACCCAGTACTTC.